The TCR beta chain described here comes from a study of quantifying T cell responses using KT2 cells. Overall study: RNA was reverse transcribed with TCR alpha and beta constant-region primers.

Each cDNA got a UMI-containing oligo ligated at its 3' end. The first PCR ran roughly 4 cycles with an equimolar RC1.1 and RC1.2 beta primer mix. TCRdb re-derived calls from the UMI-ligation and nested PCR reads in MiXCR, one entry per CDR3 protein. The sample contains tens of thousands of distinct CDR3 sequences, roughly 12% of which appear only once. V gave up 0 bases and J gave up 2 bases; unmatched junction bases: 12. There are 18 residues in the CDR3. CDR1 and CDR2 from the germline V gene are DFQATT and SNEGSKA (reference sequence). The sample consisted of PBMCs spiked with cells of the T cell clone KT2. The V gene is TRBV20-1, the J gene TRBJ1-3; TRBD1 matches 8 bases. The source is a human donor. The CDR3 reads CSARDSGQGASTGNTIYF. The CDR3 DNA reads TGCAGTGCTAGAGACAGTGGGCAGGGGGCGTCGACTGGAAACACCATATATTTT.